Sequencing of this TCR beta chain was carried out in a study of blood T cells in healthy people across ages. Points from the study as a whole: The long-lived group displayed more naive CD4+ cells, plus higher diversity, than the aged donors did. CMV infection status of these donors was not known.

PBMCs, at least 6.5 million per sample, were isolated. For the second PCR, which ran for 7 to 11 cycles, a sample-barcoded 5' primer and a J-beta primer mix were used. TCRdb called the 5' RACE reads again in MiXCR, with one record for every CDR3 protein. This table holds 1.5 million to 1.8 million distinct CDR3 sequences, 40% to 45% found once. This clonotype turned up a few times. Its antigen is currently unknown. Looked up from germline, CDR1 is DFQATT and CDR2 is SNEGSKA (reference sequence). The CDR3 covers 12 residues. Between the trimmed V and J ends, which lost 6 bases and 7 bases, there was a span of 15 bases.

The sequencing input was blood. The chain couples TRBV20-1 to TRBJ1-2; D unclear. The TCR sequence derives from a woman younger than 35 in good health. This CDR3 is CSAGIGYGGYTF. The CDR3 region has the DNA TGCAGTGCCGGGATTGGGTATGGTGGCTACACCTTC.